The next 30 T cell receptor beta chains were all read from a single sample in a study of blood T cell repertoires in COVID-19. The data were produced by immunoSEQ multiplex PCR, yet TCRdb's version contains in-frame clones alone and is incomplete. The repertoire includes some 130,000 clones, 70% to 80% of them detected once, and 9.5% to 14% sits in the top ten. The sequenced sample consisted of peripheral blood. The receptor source for this set is a human donor in a cohort sampled during active COVID-19.

This clone was observed a single time. V and J are TRBV5-1 and TRBJ1-4; D ambiguous. V was trimmed by 4 bases and J by 0 bases, leaving 10 bases between them. The germline V gene has CDR1 SGHRS and CDR2 YFSETQ. CDR3 length: 15 residues. CDR3 in DNA: TGCGCCAGCAGCGTTAACAGTCCAACTAATGAAAAACTGTTTTTT. This sequence encodes CASSVNSPTNEKLFF. Supplemented by reference TRBV5-1 and TRBJ1-4, the full variable domain reads KAGVTQTPRYLIKTRGQQVTLSCSPISGHRSVSWYQQTPGQGLQFLFEYFSETQRNKGNFPGRFSGRQFSNSRSEMNVSTLELGDSALYLCASSVNSPTNEKLFFGSGTQLSVL.

The chain is built from TRBV2 and TRBJ2-1, with a tentative D call TRBD1 (8 bases). With 6 bases removed from V and 8 bases from J, the gap between germline ends came to 20 bases. Per the germline V gene, CDR1 is SNHLY and CDR2 is FYNNEI. The CDR3 runs to 15 residues. CDR3 amino acids: CASRLTPQGGHEQFF. The CDR3 coding sequence is TGTGCCAGCAGACTAACCCCACAGGGGGGGCATGAGCAGTTCTTC.

This clone appeared a single time. The gene calls are TRBV21-1 and TRBJ2-7; the table's D call, TRBD2, has no DNA check behind it. TRBV21-1 is recorded as a pseudogene. The CDR3 sequence is 15 residues long. The CDR3 DNA sequence: TGTGCCAGCAGCCTAAGGGAGGCTTCTTCTTACGAGCAGTACTTC. This gives the protein CASSLREASSYEQYF.

This clone was counted a few times. This CDR3 is also generated by other DNA sequences in the sample. The J gene is TRBJ1-1, the V gene TRBV18, with a tentative D call TRBD1 (5 bases). With 5 bases removed from V and 1 base from J, the gap between germline ends came to 11 bases. Germline lookup yields CDR1 KGHSH and CDR2 LQKENI. CDR3 length: 14 residues. The CDR3: CASSGRGKNTEAFF. The CDR3 DNA reads TGTGCCAGCTCAGGCCGGGGGAAGAACACTGAAGCTTTCTTT.

The V gene is TRBV27, the J gene TRBJ2-7, with 7 bases that match TRBD2. The CDR3 runs to 15 residues. CDR1 and CDR2 from the germline V gene are MNHEY and SMNVEV (reference sequence). After removal of 0 bases from V and 3 bases from J, the junction contained 5 bases not matched to a gene. The CDR3 here is CASSLSGGVSYEQYF. CDR3 DNA sequence: TGTGCCAGCAGTTTATCGGGGGGGGTGAGCTACGAGCAGTACTTC.

This chain links TRBV15 with TRBJ2-1; 9 nucleotides match TRBD2. From germline, CDR1 is LNHNV and CDR2 YYDKDF (reference sequence). The CDR3 has 15 amino acids. The trim removed 0 bases at V and 6 bases at J, leaving 3 bases unmatched. The CDR3 spells CATSRDRGGANEQFF. CDR3 sequence (DNA): TGTGCCACCAGCAGAGATCGCGGGGGGGCCAATGAGCAGTTCTTC.

This chain connects TRBV28 to TRBJ2-1, with TRBD2 identical over 10 bases. V lost 2 bases to trimming and J lost 10 bases; unmatched junction nucleotides: 8. The CDR3 length is 15 residues. Germline V CDR1 and CDR2: MDHEN, SYDVKM. The CDR3: CASSLHSGGAREQFF. The CDR3 DNA follows: TGTGCCAGCAGTTTACACAGCGGGGGGGCCAGGGAGCAGTTCTTC.

The genes are TRBV19 and TRBJ1-2; 7 bases match TRBD1. Trimming took 5 bases from V and 4 from J; bases not matched to a gene: 4. This CDR3 has 13 amino acids. Germline assignment: CDR1 LNHDA and CDR2 SQIVND (reference sequence). The CDR3 region has the DNA TGTGCCAGTAGTTTCCGGGACAGCTATGGCTACACCTTC. Its translation is CASSFRDSYGYTF.

V gene TRBV6-5 combines with J gene TRBJ1-5; possible D gene TRBD1, 6 bases. Germline V lookup: CDR1 MNHEY, CDR2 SVGAGI. This CDR3 is 13 amino acids long. V was cut by 6 bases and J by 5 bases, with 11 bases left in between. Here the CDR3 reads CASRGGGYQPQHF. As DNA, the CDR3 is TGTGCCAGCAGGGGAGGGGGGTATCAGCCCCAGCATTTT.

The chain recombines TRBV2 with TRBJ2-1; the match to TRBD1 covers 8 bases. The V and J ends lost 10 bases and 1 base, in that order; junction bases with no gene match: 6. The germline gives CDR1 SNHLY, CDR2 FYNNEI. CDR3 length equals 14 residues. The CDR3 loop is CATTDRGSYNEQFF. The CDR3, as DNA: TGTGCCACCACTGACAGGGGATCCTACAATGAGCAGTTCTTC.

This chain links TRBV2 with TRBJ1-4; TRBD1 matches at 12 bases. CDR1 SNHLY and CDR2 FYNNEI come from the germline V gene. The CDR3 consists of 15 residues. V trimming: 4 bases; J trimming: 8 bases; junction bases outside the gene matches: 5. Here the CDR3 reads CASSGLGTGGEKLFF. The CDR3 DNA follows: TGTGCCAGCAGTGGGCTCGGGACAGGGGGCGAAAAACTGTTTTTT.

This rearrangement joins TRBV5-1 to TRBJ1-4, with TRBD1 matching 10 bases. From germline, CDR1 is SGHRS and CDR2 YFSETQ. Germline trimming cut 7 bases from V and 0 bases from J; bases unmatched to any gene: 9. This CDR3 contains 17 residues. CDR3 DNA: TGCGCCAGCTATGAGGGGGACAGGGGTGCAACTAATGAAAAACTGTTTTTT. It codes for CASYEGDRGATNEKLFF.

This clone was seen a single time. The rearrangement links TRBV15 to TRBJ1-4; possible D gene TRBD1, 6 bases. This CDR3 region has 15 residues. CDR1 and CDR2 from the germline V gene are LNHNV and YYDKDF (reference sequence). The V and J ends lost 1 base and 5 bases respectively, with 11 bases between them. The CDR3 is CATSRVKGGNEKLFF. DNA of the CDR3: TGTGCCACCAGCAGAGTTAAGGGGGGGAATGAAAAACTGTTTTTT.

V usage is TRBV7-9 and J usage is TRBJ1-1; TRBD1 might be the D (5 bases). Germline values: CDR1 SEHNR, CDR2 FQNEAQ (reference sequence). CDR3 length equals 15 residues. V shed 3 bases and J shed 4 bases, with 15 bases lying between them. CDR3 residues: CASSLVVGRGTEAFF. The CDR3 nucleotides are TGTGCCAGCAGCTTGGTCGTTGGGAGGGGCACTGAAGCTTTCTTT.

This clone was picked up one time. The chain links TRBV2 to TRBJ2-3, with TRBD1 matching 8 bases. The CDR3 extends over 15 amino acids. Germline trimming cut 8 bases from V and 3 bases from J; bases unmatched to any gene: 10. Germline lookup yields CDR1 SNHLY and CDR2 FYNNEI. The CDR3 nucleotides are TGTGCCAGCTGGGAGGCGGACAGGGAGACAGATACGCAGTATTTT. It specifies CASWEADRETDTQYF.

This clone was picked up one time. The chain uses TRBV3-1 (or the pseudogene TRBV3-2) and TRBJ2-6; a weak D match, TRBD1 (5 bases). V lost 4 bases and J 0 bases, leaving 10 bases between the germline ends. The CDR3 has 16 amino acids. The germline gives CDR1 LGHDT, CDR2 YNNKEL (reference sequence). CDR3 sequence reads: CASSPRQISGANVLTF. Written as DNA, the CDR3 is TGTGCCAGCAGCCCGAGACAGATCTCTGGGGCCAACGTCCTGACTTTC.

The chain combines TRBV6-6 with TRBJ2-7; TRBD2 matches 8 bases. Germline V gene sequence: CDR1 MNHNY, CDR2 SVGAGI (reference sequence). The CDR3 loop spans 15 amino acids. V lost 4 bases, J lost 3 bases, and 8 bases stayed unmatched. The CDR3 region has the DNA TGTGCCAGCAGTTTGACCGGGACTAGTCTCTACGAGCAGTACTTC. Encoded protein: CASSLTGTSLYEQYF.

The J gene is TRBJ1-1, the V gene TRBV11-1; 7 bases match TRBD1. The germline CDR1 and CDR2 sequences are SGHAT and FQDESV (reference sequence). CDR3 length: 14 residues. Unmatched junction bases numbered 0, after V lost 1 base and J lost 1 base. Written as DNA, the CDR3 is TGTGCCAGCAGCTTAGGACAGGGGAACACTGAAGCTTTCTTT. As protein: CASSLGQGNTEAFF.

This clone was seen only once. V and J are TRBV19 and TRBJ1-1; a possible D gene is TRBD1 (6 bases). The germline V and J ends were trimmed by 8 bases and 1 base, with 17 bases remaining between them. CDR1 LNHDA and CDR2 SQIVND come from the germline V gene (reference sequence). CDR3 length: 15 residues. The CDR3 DNA reads TGTGCCAGTTCCTCTCGACAGGCGAAGAACACTGAAGCTTTCTTT. Translating it yields CASSSRQAKNTEAFF.

A few counts support this clone. CDR3 nucleotide sequence: TGTGCCAGCAGCTTAGATGGTGGAGACGGTCGTAATGAAAAACTGTTTTTT. Translating it yields CASSLDGGDGRNEKLFF. The chain carries TRBV11-2 and TRBJ1-4; D uncertain. V shed 0 bases and J shed 4 bases, with 15 bases lying between them. The CDR3 spans 17 residues. CDR1 is SGHAT, CDR2 FQNNGV, per germline.

As regards this clone: This CDR3 is also generated by other DNA sequences in the sample. The gene calls are TRBV19 and TRBJ1-2, with TRBD1 matching 8 bases. The CDR3 is 14 residues long. Germline CDR1 reads LNHDA; CDR2 reads SQIVND (reference sequence). V was clipped by 8 bases and J by 5 bases; unmatched bases: 10. The CDR3 nucleotides read TGTGCCAGTTCGGGACAGGTTAAGGGGTATGGCTACACCTTC. It is translated as CASSGQVKGYGYTF.

The chain uses TRBV5-5 and TRBJ2-7; 12 bases map to TRBD1. Germline V gene sequence: CDR1 SGHKS, CDR2 YYEKEE (reference sequence). With V trimmed by 0 bases and J by 3 bases, 4 bases remained unmatched. The CDR3 is 16 amino acids. The CDR3 bases are TGTGCCAGCAGCTTGGTCTGGGACAGGGGGCTCTACGAGCAGTACTTC. Translating it yields CASSLVWDRGLYEQYF.

This clone was recorded only once. This chain links TRBV19 with TRBJ1-6; 8 bases match TRBD1. CDR1 is LNHDA and CDR2 is SQIVND in the germline V gene (reference sequence). This CDR3 has 14 residues. V shed 3 bases and J 8 bases; nucleotides not matched to a gene: 3. The CDR3 reads CASSIQGADSPLHF. CDR3 DNA: TGTGCCAGTAGTATCCAGGGGGCTGATTCACCCCTCCACTTT.

This clone appeared a single time. The genes are TRBV9 and TRBJ2-1; perhaps TRBD2 as D (6 bases). Germline CDR1 reads SGDLS; CDR2 reads YYNGEE. CDR3 length: 16 residues. With 0 bases removed from V and 2 bases from J, the gap between germline ends came to 12 bases. The CDR3 here is CASSVEVAGTYNEQFF. CDR3 in DNA: TGTGCCAGCAGCGTAGAAGTGGCGGGGACCTACAATGAGCAGTTCTTC. Full variable domain (outside the CDR3, taken from reference TRBV9 and TRBJ2-1): DSGVTQTPKHLITATGQRVTLRCSPRSGDLSVYWYQQSLDQGLQFLIQYYNGEERAKGNILERFSAQQFPDLHSELNLSSLELGDSALYFCASSVEVAGTYNEQFFGPGTRLTVL.

The rearrangement joins TRBV2 to TRBJ1-5; 10 bases agree with TRBD1. Unmatched junction bases numbered 8, after V lost 8 bases and J lost 1 base. CDR3 length equals 16 residues. Germline lookup yields CDR1 SNHLY and CDR2 FYNNEI. The CDR3 nucleotides read TGTGCCAGCTCGGACAGGGGGAGTATGAGCAATCAGCCCCAGCATTTT. Translation: CASSDRGSMSNQPQHF.

About this clone: Additional DNA sequences in this sample encode the identical CDR3. The chain combines TRBV27 with TRBJ1-5; 9 bases map to TRBD1. Trimming took 5 bases from V and 4 from J; bases not matched to a gene: 3. From germline, CDR1 is MNHEY and CDR2 SMNVEV (reference sequence). This CDR3 comprises 14 residues. The CDR3 region is CASSDRGGNQPQHF. The DNA of the CDR3 is TGTGCCAGCAGTGACAGGGGGGGGAATCAGCCCCAGCATTTT.

V usage is TRBV4-1 and J usage is TRBJ1-2, with D possibly TRBD1 on 5 matching bases. CDR1 is MGHRA and CDR2 is YSYEKL in the germline V gene. The CDR3 sequence is 18 residues long. The germline V and J ends were trimmed by 4 bases and 3 bases, with 24 bases remaining between them. The chain's CDR3 is CASSPTLRRPGLHYGYTF. CDR3 nucleotide sequence: TGCGCCAGCAGCCCAACTCTCAGACGCCCGGGACTCCACTATGGCTACACCTTC.

In its sample, this clone was seen once. This chain connects TRBV7-9 to TRBJ2-1; no reliable D call. This CDR3 is built from 13 residues. Germline lookup yields CDR1 SEHNR and CDR2 FQNEAQ (reference sequence). Trimming took 6 bases from V and 4 from J, leaving 10 bases between them. The CDR3 DNA is TGTGCCAGCAGACAACTAAATTACAATGAGCAGTTCTTC. Translating gives CASRQLNYNEQFF.

On this clone: Other DNA sequences in this specimen translate into the identical CDR3. The chain links TRBV5-1 to TRBJ2-6; a weak D match, TRBD1 (5 bases). Trimming cost V 1 base and J 1 base, with 12 bases left between them. CDR3 length: 17 amino acids. CDR1 SGHRS and CDR2 YFSETQ come from the germline V gene. The CDR3 protein is CASSLQGARSGANVLTF. CDR3 coding DNA: TGCGCCAGCAGCTTGCAGGGTGCTAGATCTGGGGCCAACGTCCTGACTTTC.

The chain carries TRBV2 and TRBJ1-2; D is undetermined. Looked up from germline, CDR1 is SNHLY and CDR2 is FYNNEI. This CDR3 contains 12 residues. Trimming pared 6 bases from V and 8 bases from J, leaving 13 bases between. The CDR3 nucleotides are TGTGCCAGCAGCGCTGGGAGGCTAGGCTACACCTTC. Translating gives CASSAGRLGYTF. The whole variable domain, remainder taken from reference TRBV2 and TRBJ1-2, is EPEVTQTPSHQVTQMGQEVILRCVPISNHLYFYWYRQILGQKVEFLVSFYNNEISEKSEIFDDQFSVERPDGSNFTLKIRSTKLEDSAMYFCASSAGRLGYTFGSGTRLTVV.